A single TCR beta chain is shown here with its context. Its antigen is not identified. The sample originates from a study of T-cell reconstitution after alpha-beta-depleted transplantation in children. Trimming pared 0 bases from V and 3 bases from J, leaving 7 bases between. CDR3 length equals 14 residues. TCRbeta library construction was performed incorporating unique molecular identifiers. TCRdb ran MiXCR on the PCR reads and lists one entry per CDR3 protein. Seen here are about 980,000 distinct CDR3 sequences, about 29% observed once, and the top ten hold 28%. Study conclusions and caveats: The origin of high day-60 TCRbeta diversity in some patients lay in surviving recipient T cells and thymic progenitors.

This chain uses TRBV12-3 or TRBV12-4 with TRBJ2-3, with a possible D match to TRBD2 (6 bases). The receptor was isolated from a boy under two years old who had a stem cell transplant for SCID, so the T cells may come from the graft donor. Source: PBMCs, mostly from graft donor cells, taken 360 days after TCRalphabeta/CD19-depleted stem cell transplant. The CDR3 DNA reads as TGTGCCAGCAGTTTAGCCCGGGAGACAGATACGCAGTATTTT. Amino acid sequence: CASSLARETDTQYF.